A selection of T cell receptor beta chains follows, all from one sample in a study of blood T cell repertoires in COVID-19. Profiling relied on immunoSEQ multiplex PCR, and the TCRdb table lists in-frame clones only, not all of them. The repertoire includes about 72,000 clones, under 95% of them detected once, and about a tenth sits in the top ten. Specimen: peripheral blood. These TCRs come from a human donor in a cohort sampled during active COVID-19. Each CDR3 is given with its conserved first and last residue. Fields, in order: J gene, clone size, D gene, V gene, CDR3 DNA, CDR3 protein. D genes are given only for firm matches. Size values are once, few and many counts, or a class for expanded clones, and some rows have none.

TRBJ2-7,few,-,TRBV4-3,TGCGCCAGCAGCCAAGGAACTACAGGGTTGACCTACGAGCAGTACTTC,CASSQGTTGLTYEQYF
TRBJ2-2,-,TRBD2,TRBV5-1,TGCGCCAGCAGCTTCTCACTAGCGGCGAACACCGGGGAGCTGTTTTTT,CASSFSLAANTGELFF
TRBJ2-7,-,-,TRBV5-1,TGCGCCAGCAGCTTGGAACAGGGTTTCTACGAGCAGTACTTC,CASSLEQGFYEQYF
TRBJ2-7,-,TRBD2,TRBV5-5,TGTGCCAGCAGCTTCCAGGGAGGGTTTAGGTACGAGCAGTACTTC,CASSFQGGFRYEQYF
TRBJ1-5,-,TRBD1,TRBV18,TGTGCCAGCTCCCCTGACAGGGCTAGTCAGCCCCAGCATTTT,CASSPDRASQPQHF
TRBJ2-4,-,TRBD2,TRBV5-1,TGCGCCAGCAGCTTGGAGTCCTATTCCGGGACTAGCGGGCTAGCCAAAAACATTCAGTACTTC,CASSLESYSGTSGLAKNIQYF
TRBJ2-7,-,TRBD2,TRBV2,TGTGCCAGCAGTTCCAGACTAGCGGGTGGGTGGGGTTCCTACGAGCAGTACTTC,CASSSRLAGGWGSYEQYF
TRBJ2-7,-,-,TRBV7-9,TGTGCCAGCAGCAAGGGACTCTACGAGCAGTACTTC,CASSKGLYEQYF
TRBJ2-4,-,TRBD1,TRBV5-7,TGTGCCAGCAGCCGGGACAGGGTGGGTATTATAGCCAAAAACATTCAGTACTTC,CASSRDRVGIIAKNIQYF
TRBJ1-5,-,TRBD1,TRBV27,TGTGCCAGCAGAGCGACAGGGTTCTCGAGCAATCAGCCCCAGCATTTT,CASRATGFSSNQPQHF
TRBJ2-2,few,-,TRBV27,TGTGCCAGCAGTTTGAGAAGATACACCGGGGAGCTGTTTTTT,CASSLRRYTGELFF
TRBJ2-1,-,TRBD2,TRBV9,TGTGCCAGCAGCGCCGGGGGGTGGATAGCGGGACCCAATGAGCAGTTCTTC,CASSAGGWIAGPNEQFF
TRBJ2-1,few,TRBD2,TRBV5-1,TGCGCCAGCAGCCTCGGGACTAGCGGGTACTCCTACAATGAGCAGTTCTTC,CASSLGTSGYSYNEQFF
TRBJ2-4,-,TRBD1,TRBV7-2,TGTGCCAGCAGCTTGACAGGGGGCGCTGGGAACATTCAGTACTTC,CASSLTGGAGNIQYF
TRBJ1-1,-,-,TRBV11-3,TGTGCCAGCAGCTTGCTAGTCAACACTGAAGCTTTCTTT,CASSLLVNTEAFF
TRBJ1-2,-,-,TRBV14,TGTGCCAGCAGCCAAGAAGGGGACTATGGCTACACCTTC,CASSQEGDYGYTF
TRBJ1-3,-,-,TRBV3-1/TRBV3-2,TGTGCCAGCGCACTTAGCGGCTCTGGAAACACCATATATTTT,CASALSGSGNTIYF
TRBJ1-2,-,TRBD1,TRBV6-5,TGTGCCAGCACCTTAATGACAGGGTCTAACTATGGCTACACCTTC,CASTLMTGSNYGYTF
TRBJ2-7,-,TRBD1,TRBV28,TGTGCCAGCAGTTTAGGGACAGGGGCTCGCTACGAGCAGTACTTC,CASSLGTGARYEQYF
TRBJ2-5,-,TRBD2,TRBV28,TGTGCCAGCAGTTCGGCGGGAGGGGCAGATACCCAGTACTTC,CASSSAGGADTQYF
TRBJ2-2,-,TRBD2,TRBV9,TGTGCCAGCAGTGACCCCGGACTAGCGGCATGGACCGGGGAGCTGTTTTTT,CASSDPGLAAWTGELFF
TRBJ2-7,-,TRBD2,TRBV7-6,TGTGCCAGCAGCACCGGGGTTCAACCGGGACTAGCGGGAGAGCTCACCTACGAGCAGTACTTC,CASSTGVQPGLAGELTYEQYF
TRBJ1-2,-,-,TRBV6-4,TGTGCCAGCAGTGACGGTGCAACAGCTAACTATGGCTACACCTTC,CASSDGATANYGYTF
TRBJ2-7,few,TRBD1,TRBV5-1,TGCGCCAGCAGCCAGGGACAGGCGGTCCACGAGCAGTACTTC,CASSQGQAVHEQYF